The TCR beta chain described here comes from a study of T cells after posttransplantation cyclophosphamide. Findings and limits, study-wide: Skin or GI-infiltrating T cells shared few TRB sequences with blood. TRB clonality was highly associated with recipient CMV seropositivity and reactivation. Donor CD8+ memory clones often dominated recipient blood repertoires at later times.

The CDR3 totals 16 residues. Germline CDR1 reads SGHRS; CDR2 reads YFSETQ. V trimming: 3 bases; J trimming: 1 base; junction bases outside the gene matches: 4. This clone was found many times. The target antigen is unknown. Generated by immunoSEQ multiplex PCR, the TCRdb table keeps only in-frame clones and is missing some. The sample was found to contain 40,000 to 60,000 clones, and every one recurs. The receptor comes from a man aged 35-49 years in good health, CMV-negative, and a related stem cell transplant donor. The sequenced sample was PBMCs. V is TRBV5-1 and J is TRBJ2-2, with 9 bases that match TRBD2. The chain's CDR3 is CASSSPSGVNTGELFF. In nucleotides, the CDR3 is TGCGCCAGCAGCTCACCTAGCGGGGTGAACACCGGGGAGCTGTTTTTT.